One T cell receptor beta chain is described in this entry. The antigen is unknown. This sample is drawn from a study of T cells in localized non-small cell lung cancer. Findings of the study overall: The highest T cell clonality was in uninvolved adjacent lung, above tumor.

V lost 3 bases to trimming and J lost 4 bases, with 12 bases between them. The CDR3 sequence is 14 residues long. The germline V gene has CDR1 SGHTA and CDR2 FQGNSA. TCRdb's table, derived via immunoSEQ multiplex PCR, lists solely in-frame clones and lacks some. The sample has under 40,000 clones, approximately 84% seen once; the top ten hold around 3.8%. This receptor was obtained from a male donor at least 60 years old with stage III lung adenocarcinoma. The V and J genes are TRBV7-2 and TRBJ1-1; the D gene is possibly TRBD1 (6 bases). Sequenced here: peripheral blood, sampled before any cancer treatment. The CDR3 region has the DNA TGTGCCAGCAGCTTTACAGGGAGTTTCACTGAAGCTTTCTTT. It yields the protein CASSFTGSFTEAFF.